These T cell receptor beta chains were read from a single sample in a study of PD-L1 blockade in urothelial cancer. TCRdb keeps only in-frame clones here, not all; method: immunoSEQ multiplex PCR. In the table there are about 40,000 clones, about 83% of which are singletons. The sequences come from PBMCs, collected around atezolizumab (anti-PD-L1) treatment. The receptors originated from a man aged 60-69 years with urothelial cancer. CDR3s include the opening cysteine and the closing phenylalanine or tryptophan. Each record gives: D gene, J gene, V gene, clone size, CDR3 protein, CDR3 DNA. The D gene is left open where the match is weak. Only part of the rows carry a size: once, few, many, or a class if the clone is expanded.

d_gene: NA; j_gene: TRBJ1-1; v_gene: TRBV5-1; abundance: NA; CDR3aa: CASSWRGELGYTEAFF; CDR3nt: TGCGCCAGCAGCTGGCGGGGGGAACTTGGGTACACTGAAGCTTTCTTT
d_gene: NA; j_gene: TRBJ1-5; v_gene: TRBV4-3; abundance: few; CDR3aa: CASSQELDQPQHF; CDR3nt: TGCGCCAGCAGCCAAGAACTAGATCAGCCCCAGCATTTT
d_gene: NA; j_gene: TRBJ2-7; v_gene: TRBV5-1; abundance: NA; CDR3aa: CASSLEGGSDEQYF; CDR3nt: TGCGCCAGCAGCTTGGAGGGGGGGTCGGACGAGCAGTACTTC
d_gene: TRBD2; j_gene: TRBJ2-1; v_gene: TRBV7-2; abundance: NA; CDR3aa: CASSPSSGSYNEQFF; CDR3nt: TGTGCCAGCAGCCCTAGTAGCGGGAGCTACAATGAGCAGTTCTTC
d_gene: NA; j_gene: TRBJ2-7; v_gene: TRBV28; abundance: NA; CDR3aa: CASSRSLRGYEQYF; CDR3nt: TGTGCCAGCAGCCGTTCTCTTAGGGGGTACGAGCAGTACTTC
d_gene: NA; j_gene: TRBJ1-5; v_gene: TRBV9; abundance: NA; CDR3aa: CASSVGRDSNQPQHF; CDR3nt: TGTGCCAGCAGCGTAGGACGGGATAGCAATCAGCCCCAGCATTTT
d_gene: TRBD2; j_gene: TRBJ2-6; v_gene: TRBV5-4; abundance: few; CDR3aa: CASSFGLAGVGGANVLTF; CDR3nt: TGTGCCAGCAGCTTTGGGCTAGCGGGAGTTGGTGGGGCCAACGTCCTGACTTTC
d_gene: TRBD1; j_gene: TRBJ1-5; v_gene: TRBV7-2; abundance: NA; CDR3aa: CASSGDSNQPQHF; CDR3nt: TGTGCCAGCAGCGGGGACAGTAATCAGCCCCAGCATTTT
d_gene: TRBD2; j_gene: TRBJ2-3; v_gene: TRBV6-6; abundance: NA; CDR3aa: CASSLDPRGVSQYF; CDR3nt: TGTGCCAGCAGTTTAGATCCCCGGGGGGTATCGCAGTATTTT
d_gene: TRBD2; j_gene: TRBJ2-5; v_gene: TRBV19; abundance: NA; CDR3aa: CASSQRTSGIETQYF; CDR3nt: TGTGCCAGTAGTCAGCGGACTAGCGGGATAGAGACCCAGTACTTC
d_gene: TRBD1; j_gene: TRBJ2-5; v_gene: TRBV5-1; abundance: NA; CDR3aa: CASSFFSRGRETQYF; CDR3nt: TGCGCCAGCAGCTTTTTTAGCAGGGGGCGAGAGACCCAGTACTTC
d_gene: TRBD1; j_gene: TRBJ2-5; v_gene: TRBV2; abundance: NA; CDR3aa: CASTQGEWTQYF; CDR3nt: TGTGCGTCCACCCAGGGGGAATGGACCCAGTACTTC
d_gene: NA; j_gene: TRBJ2-2; v_gene: TRBV11-3; abundance: NA; CDR3aa: CASSFQGQDAGELFF; CDR3nt: TGTGCCAGCAGCTTTCAGGGCCAGGATGCCGGGGAGCTGTTTTTT
d_gene: NA; j_gene: TRBJ2-1; v_gene: TRBV19; abundance: NA; CDR3aa: CASSISGDEQFF; CDR3nt: TGTGCCAGTAGTATTTCGGGGGACGAGCAGTTCTTC
d_gene: TRBD1; j_gene: TRBJ1-1; v_gene: TRBV6-1; abundance: NA; CDR3aa: CASSEFGTGLHTEAFF; CDR3nt: TGTGCCAGCAGTGAATTCGGGACAGGGTTGCACACTGAAGCTTTCTTT
d_gene: TRBD1; j_gene: TRBJ1-1; v_gene: TRBV5-1; abundance: NA; CDR3aa: CASSRGQGGTEAFF; CDR3nt: TGCGCCAGCAGTCGCGGACAGGGCGGTACTGAAGCTTTCTTT
d_gene: TRBD1; j_gene: TRBJ1-1; v_gene: TRBV2; abundance: NA; CDR3aa: CASTDRAAQGAFF; CDR3nt: TGTGCCAGCACAGACAGGGCCGCCCAGGGGGCTTTCTTT
d_gene: TRBD2; j_gene: TRBJ2-1; v_gene: TRBV7-2; abundance: NA; CDR3aa: CASSLVPREGGEQFF; CDR3nt: TGTGCCAGCAGCTTAGTCCCGCGGGAGGGGGGGGAGCAGTTCTTC
d_gene: NA; j_gene: TRBJ1-5; v_gene: TRBV11-2; abundance: NA; CDR3aa: CASSLRLSDQPQHF; CDR3nt: TGTGCCAGCAGCTTGAGGCTATCGGATCAGCCCCAGCATTTT
d_gene: NA; j_gene: TRBJ1-2; v_gene: TRBV7-2; abundance: NA; CDR3aa: CASSRTGSYTF; CDR3nt: TGTGCCAGCAGCCGTACAGGGAGTTACACCTTC
d_gene: NA; j_gene: TRBJ2-1; v_gene: TRBV4-2; abundance: NA; CDR3aa: CASSQAGGNVNEQFF; CDR3nt: TGTGCCAGCAGCCAAGCCGGCGGGAATGTCAATGAGCAGTTCTTC
d_gene: TRBD1; j_gene: TRBJ1-5; v_gene: TRBV7-9; abundance: NA; CDR3aa: CASSLGTGETVQHF; CDR3nt: TGTGCCAGCAGCTTGGGGACAGGGGAAACAGTCCAGCATTTT
d_gene: TRBD2; j_gene: TRBJ2-3; v_gene: TRBV5-1; abundance: NA; CDR3aa: CASSTGLAGGPVTDTQYF; CDR3nt: TGCGCCAGCAGCACGGGACTAGCGGGGGGGCCGGTCACAGATACGCAGTATTTT
d_gene: NA; j_gene: TRBJ2-3; v_gene: TRBV5-1; abundance: NA; CDR3aa: CASSLNDRSDTQYF; CDR3nt: TGCGCCAGCAGCTTAAATGACAGATCAGATACGCAGTATTTT
d_gene: NA; j_gene: TRBJ2-2; v_gene: TRBV5-6; abundance: NA; CDR3aa: CASSLVDRNTGELFF; CDR3nt: TGTGCCAGCAGCTTGGTGGACAGAAACACCGGGGAGCTGTTTTTT
d_gene: TRBD2; j_gene: TRBJ2-3; v_gene: TRBV11-2; abundance: NA; CDR3aa: CASSIGGDTDTQYF; CDR3nt: TGTGCCAGCAGCATTGGGGGGGACACAGATACGCAGTATTTT
d_gene: NA; j_gene: TRBJ2-7; v_gene: TRBV30; abundance: NA; CDR3aa: CAWNGGLDYEQYF; CDR3nt: TGTGCCTGGAACGGGGGGCTTGACTACGAGCAGTACTTC
d_gene: NA; j_gene: TRBJ2-7; v_gene: TRBV27; abundance: NA; CDR3aa: CASTASGMREQYF; CDR3nt: TGTGCCAGCACCGCTTCCGGGATGCGCGAGCAGTACTTC
d_gene: TRBD1; j_gene: TRBJ1-1; v_gene: TRBV6-5; abundance: NA; CDR3aa: CASSRQGEYTEAFF; CDR3nt: TGTGCCAGCAGCCGACAGGGGGAATACACTGAAGCTTTCTTT
d_gene: NA; j_gene: TRBJ2-5; v_gene: TRBV7-6; abundance: NA; CDR3aa: CASSSGPQETQYF; CDR3nt: TGTGCCAGCAGCTCAGGTCCCCAAGAGACCCAGTACTTC
d_gene: NA; j_gene: TRBJ1-1; v_gene: TRBV11-2; abundance: NA; CDR3aa: CASSDRAEGNTEAFF; CDR3nt: TGTGCCAGCAGCGACAGAGCTGAAGGGAACACTGAAGCTTTCTTT
d_gene: NA; j_gene: TRBJ1-3; v_gene: TRBV28; abundance: NA; CDR3aa: CASSPGGFGGNTIYF; CDR3nt: TGTGCCAGCAGCCCGGGAGGGTTTGGTGGAAACACCATATATTTT
d_gene: TRBD1; j_gene: TRBJ1-1; v_gene: TRBV28; abundance: NA; CDR3aa: CASSSSRGRTEAFF; CDR3nt: TGTGCCAGCAGTTCCTCCAGGGGGAGAACTGAAGCTTTCTTT
d_gene: NA; j_gene: TRBJ1-3; v_gene: TRBV9; abundance: once; CDR3aa: CASSFDGVISGNTIYF; CDR3nt: TGTGCCAGCAGCTTCGACGGGGTCATCTCTGGAAACACCATATATTTT
d_gene: NA; j_gene: TRBJ1-2; v_gene: TRBV28; abundance: few; CDR3aa: CASSFQGPYGYTF; CDR3nt: TGTGCCAGCAGTTTCCAGGGGCCCTATGGCTACACCTTC
d_gene: TRBD1; j_gene: TRBJ2-5; v_gene: TRBV2; abundance: NA; CDR3aa: CASSATGGETQYF; CDR3nt: TGTGCCAGCAGCGCGACAGGGGGGGAGACCCAGTACTTC
d_gene: NA; j_gene: TRBJ2-1; v_gene: TRBV7-2; abundance: few; CDR3aa: CASSPQGGWGGSYNEQFF; CDR3nt: TGTGCCAGCAGCCCGCAAGGGGGATGGGGTGGCTCCTACAATGAGCAGTTCTTC
d_gene: TRBD2; j_gene: TRBJ2-1; v_gene: TRBV5-5; abundance: NA; CDR3aa: CASSPLAGGPGEQFF; CDR3nt: TGTGCCAGCAGCCCTCTAGCGGGAGGGCCAGGTGAGCAGTTCTTC
d_gene: NA; j_gene: TRBJ2-3; v_gene: TRBV10-2; abundance: NA; CDR3aa: CASSPGDTQYF; CDR3nt: TGCGCCAGCAGTCCCGGAGATACGCAGTATTTT
d_gene: TRBD2; j_gene: TRBJ2-7; v_gene: TRBV13; abundance: NA; CDR3aa: CASSPRDGGLAGAYEQYF; CDR3nt: TGTGCCAGCAGCCCCCGGGACGGAGGACTAGCGGGGGCGTACGAGCAGTACTTC
d_gene: NA; j_gene: TRBJ1-5; v_gene: TRBV28; abundance: NA; CDR3aa: CASRLSGTRISNQPQHF; CDR3nt: TGTGCCAGCAGACTCTCCGGGACACGGATTAGCAATCAGCCCCAGCATTTT